Included here is one T cell receptor (beta chain) sequence, with context. This clone showed up just a few times. Its antigen specificity is not known. The record has no base qualities; no much larger clone is one base away. The sample originates from a study of tumor-infiltrating lymphocytes in localized non-small cell lung cancer (dated by TCRdb to the early 2020s). Regarding the research as a whole: Patients whose samples were collected after neoadjuvant chemotherapy, as well as both smokers and never-smokers and several histologies, were included in the cohort. In total, the ICON cohort consisted of some 160 surgical patients with localized non-small cell lung cancer who had their tumors resected. From each patient came resected tumor tissue plus uninvolved lung tissue from that same patient, and the uninvolved lung tissue was described as non-adjacent to the tumor. TCR sequencing was one of several integrated assays, alongside flow cytometry, multiplex immunofluorescence, RNA-seq, exome sequencing and proteomics, applied to the same patients. The paired tumor versus uninvolved lung comparison of immunoSEQ T-cell fraction included some 50 patients.

The cysteine opens and the phenylalanine closes a CDR3 of 19 amino acids. Only the CDR3 region is kept as DNA, spanning 57 bases read in frame from base 1. Taken from the germline V gene (reference sequence), the CDR1 and CDR2 loops are SEHNR and FQNEAQ. V is pruned by 3 bases and J by 0 bases, leaving 7 bases of the junction without a gene match. Enrollment in ICON was initiated in April 2016, and the last patient was enrolled in late 2018. Fresh tumor and matched uninvolved tissue for in-depth immune analyses, including TCR sequencing, were collected from a subcohort of approximately 82 patients. DNA for TCR sequencing was isolated from bulk tissue, and no cell sorting was done. The T-cell fraction in tumor and uninvolved lung tissue was obtained from TCR sequencing using the immunoSEQ assay. The original methods were these. For survival analysis, patients were split into high (upper tertile) and low (lower two tertiles) T-cell fraction groups and compared by log-rank test. A signed-rank test was used to test paired tumor versus uninvolved lung differences in T-cell fraction. The immuneACCESS repertoire file appears here via TCRdb, limited to in-frame rearrangements. These files lack a portion of the clones; in checked studies, under half of the deficit traces to unresolved V genes, and the cause of the others is not known. The DNA was the basis for D and trimming; V, J and clone size are from that table. The sample includes approximately 17,000 clones, with around three quarters observed a single time. The ten largest account for about 9.8% of the sample.

General conclusions and limits of the study: Consistent with immunofluorescence CD3 counts, TCRbeta sequencing supported greater T cell infiltration in tumors than in uninvolved lung tissue. Because different assays used different pieces of the same tissue, intratumor heterogeneity could not be separated from technical variation. Assay coverage varied across patients depending on available tissue quantity, so only a subset of the cohort had TCR sequencing. TCR-derived T-cell fraction did not differ between the flow cytometry-defined immunotypes IM1 (good prognosis) and IM2 (poor prognosis). Tumor T-cell fraction from TCR sequencing was not associated with recurrence-free survival (p = 0.61).

The origin of this receptor is a human donor with non-small cell lung cancer. The source material was lung tumor tissue. The chain is made from TRBV7-9 and TRBJ2-4, with 14 bases matching TRBD2. The bases read TGTGCCAGCAGCTTGGGGGGACTAGCGGGAGAAGCAGCCAAAAACATTCAGTACTTC. This codes for CASSLGGLAGEAAKNIQYF. The full variable domain, with segments outside the CDR3 supplied by the reference TRBV7-9 and TRBJ2-4 proteins, appears as DTGVSQNPRHKITKRGQNVTFRCDPISEHNRLYWYRQTLGQGPEFLTYFQNEAQLEKSRLLSDRFSAERPKGSFSTLEIQRTEQGDSAMYLCASSLGGLAGEAAKNIQYFGAGTRLSVL.